Following are 12 T cell receptor beta chains from one sample sequenced in a study of cytomegalovirus exposure and HLA in healthy donors. PCR was performed using 60 Vbeta and 13 Jbeta primers. Data came from immunoSEQ multiplex PCR; TCRdb stores just in-frame clones and leaves some out. This table has 150,000 to 200,000 clones, roughly 80% appearing once. Sequenced input: PBMCs. The source of these receptors is a male donor in good health and CMV-seronegative.

The chain is built from TRBV9 and TRBJ1-5; no clear D gene. The V gene's germline CDR1 is SGDLS and CDR2 YYNGEE. Trimming shortened V by 1 base and J by 0 bases, and 8 bases separated the two germline ends. This CDR3 contains 15 residues. In DNA, the CDR3 is TGTGCCAGCAGCGTATCCGGTTATAGCAATCAGCCCCAGCATTTT. Its protein is CASSVSGYSNQPQHF.

CDR3 DNA: TGTGCCAGCAGCACAAACAGGGGAAGAGGACGAGGCGAGCAGTACTTC. It yields the protein CASSTNRGRGRGEQYF. This rearrangement joins TRBV7-2 to TRBJ2-7, with 7 positions matching TRBD1. V was clipped by 5 bases and J by 6 bases; unmatched bases: 16. CDR3 length equals 16 residues. Per the germline V gene, CDR1 is SGHTA and CDR2 is FQGNSA. Combining the CDR3 with reference TRBV7-2 and TRBJ2-7 gives the whole variable domain GAGVSQSPSNKVTEKGKDVELRCDPISGHTALYWYRQSLGQGLEFLIYFQGNSAPDKSGLPSDRFSAERTGGSVSTLTIQRTQQEDSAVYLCASSTNRGRGRGEQYFGPGTRLTVT.

The gene calls are TRBV7-8 and TRBJ1-1, with D tentatively TRBD1 (5 bases). The germline gives CDR1 SGHVS, CDR2 FQNEAQ. V lost 5 bases, J lost 5 bases, and 12 bases lay in between. The CDR3 contains 13 residues. The CDR3, as DNA: TGTGCCAGCAGCATGATCCGGACAACTGAAGCTTTCTTT. Translated, it gives CASSMIRTTEAFF.

The genes are TRBV4-2 and TRBJ1-1; D may be TRBD1 (5 bases). V lost 0 bases, J lost 6 bases, and 11 bases lay in between. CDR1 LGHNA and CDR2 YNFKEQ come from the germline V gene. This CDR3 region has 14 residues. CDR3 sequence (DNA): TGTGCCAGCAGCCAAGAGGCAGGACAACCTGAAGCTTTCTTT. Encoded protein: CASSQEAGQPEAFF.

The chain recombines TRBV19 with TRBJ2-2, with D uncertain. This CDR3 region has 14 residues. The ends were cut back, 6 bases at V and 4 bases at J, with 12 bases in the middle. From germline, CDR1 is LNHDA and CDR2 SQIVND (reference sequence). The CDR3 nucleotides read TGTGCCAGTAGCCACGGGTCGGCCACCGGGGAGCTGTTTTTT. Translated: CASSHGSATGELFF.

The chain combines TRBV6-5 with TRBJ1-1, with 7 bases identical to TRBD1. With 6 bases clipped from V and 6 bases from J, the junction kept 13 bases outside the gene matches. Germline CDR1 and CDR2: MNHEY and SVGAGI. The CDR3 covers 15 residues. CDR3 region: CASRSDRARFSEAFF. The CDR3 bases are TGTGCCAGCAGGTCCGACAGGGCTCGGTTCTCTGAAGCTTTCTTT.

There are a few counts of this clone. The chain combines TRBV4-1 with TRBJ1-1, with TRBD1 as a possible D gene (6 bases). The germline CDR1 and CDR2 sequences are MGHRA and YSYEKL. This CDR3 spans 15 amino acids. The germline V and J ends were trimmed by 4 bases and 4 bases, with 16 bases remaining between them. This CDR3 is CASSPVTTGGTEAFF. The CDR3 nucleotides read TGCGCCAGCAGCCCGGTCACGACAGGTGGCACTGAAGCTTTCTTT.

This CDR3 is CASSLYPAGNVVGETQYF. In DNA form, the CDR3 reads TGTGCCAGCAGTTTATACCCCGCAGGAAACGTAGTAGGAGAGACCCAGTACTTC. This rearrangement joins TRBV28 to TRBJ2-5; unclear D gene. The ends were cut back, 1 base at V and 4 bases at J, with 22 bases in the middle. Germline CDR1 is MDHEN and CDR2 is SYDVKM. The CDR3 runs to 18 residues.

J is TRBJ1-1 and V is TRBV9; possibly TRBD1 for D (6 bases). The CDR3 loop spans 18 amino acids. Germline loops: CDR1 SGDLS, CDR2 YYNGEE. Trimming shortened V by 1 base and J by 4 bases, and 23 bases separated the two germline ends. The CDR3 loop reads CASSVFDRAAGAGTEAFF. CDR3 DNA: TGTGCCAGCAGCGTATTTGACCGGGCGGCGGGGGCGGGCACTGAAGCTTTCTTT. Drawing the rest from reference TRBV9 and TRBJ1-1, the complete variable domain is DSGVTQTPKHLITATGQRVTLRCSPRSGDLSVYWYQQSLDQGLQFLIQYYNGEERAKGNILERFSAQQFPDLHSELNLSSLELGDSALYFCASSVFDRAAGAGTEAFFGQGTRLTVV.

This chain joins TRBV7-6 and TRBJ2-1; a possible D gene is TRBD1 (6 bases). Germline loops: CDR1 SGHVS, CDR2 FNYEAQ. The CDR3 spans 16 residues. Between the trimmed V and J ends, which lost 1 base and 4 bases, there was a span of 14 bases. The CDR3 loop is CASSLVARGIYNEQFF. Written as DNA, the CDR3 is TGTGCCAGCAGCTTAGTAGCCAGGGGTATTTACAATGAGCAGTTCTTC.

This clone was counted a single time. This chain connects TRBV7-3 to TRBJ2-1, with D possibly being TRBD2 (5 bases). Germline V gives CDR1 SGHTA, CDR2 FQGTGA. V lost 6 bases, J lost 2 bases, and 8 bases lay in between. This CDR3 has 13 residues. The CDR3 DNA sequence: TGTGCCAGCAGTTCCGGGACCTACAATGAGCAGTTCTTC. Its protein is CASSSGTYNEQFF.

V usage is TRBV7-3 and J usage is TRBJ1-1, with D possibly TRBD1 on 5 matching bases. Trimming left V 5 bases short and J 2 bases short, with 9 bases between. The germline CDR1 and CDR2 sequences are SGHTA and FQGTGA. The CDR3 runs 13 residues. The CDR3 nucleotides are TGTGCCAGCAGCGTGACAGAAAACACTGAAGCTTTCTTT. Translated, it gives CASSVTENTEAFF.